The clone carrying this TCR beta chain occurred many times. Germline CDR1 reads SGHVS; CDR2 reads FNYEAQ. The CDR3 totals 16 residues. Germline trimming cut 6 bases from V and 0 bases from J; bases unmatched to any gene: 7. These data belong to a study of cytomegalovirus exposure and HLA in healthy donors. Both 60 Vbeta primers and 13 Jbeta primers went into the PCR. Assay: immunoSEQ multiplex PCR; the TCRdb copy retains only in-frame clones and omits some. Here the sample spans roughly 180,000 clones, 77% being singletons. Sequencing was carried out using PBMCs. This receptor was identified in a man aged 18 to 30 in good health and CMV-seronegative. The genes are TRBV7-6 and TRBJ2-3; 9 nucleotides agree with TRBD2. The CDR3 coding sequence is TGTGCCAGCAGGCCTTGGCGGGAGGGTAGCACAGATACGCAGTATTTT. It is translated as CASRPWREGSTDTQYF.